The 23 T cell receptor beta chains reported below all come from one sample, sequenced in a study of T cell responses to AZD1222 COVID-19 vaccine. The repertoire was sequenced with immunoSEQ multiplex PCR; TCRdb's copy has only in-frame clones and lacks some. The table records approximately 190,000 clones, around 92% of them present only once. The sample here was peripheral blood, taken on day 0 of AZD1222 vaccination. The receptors come from an adult in good health.

In this sample, this clone turned up once. In DNA, the CDR3 is TGTGCCAGCAGCTTGCCCTACGAGCAGTACTTC. This gives the protein CASSLPYEQYF. This chain uses TRBV5-8 with TRBJ2-7; D gene ambiguous. This CDR3 has 11 residues. V lost 1 base, J lost 2 bases, and 1 base lay in between. The V gene's germline CDR1 is SGHTS and CDR2 YDEGEE.

Concerning this clone: A read error may produce the germline difference seen at one junction end. The gene calls are TRBV27 and TRBJ1-2, with D maybe TRBD1 (5 bases). Germline V CDR1 and CDR2: MNHEY, SMNVEV (reference sequence). CDR3 length: 14 residues. The CDR3 loop is CASSLSGGNYGYTF. For the CDR3, the DNA is TGTGCCAGCAGCTTATCCGGGGGTAACTATGGCTACACCTTC.

This sequence joins TRBV14 and TRBJ2-7; tentatively, D is TRBD1 (5 bases). Germline lookup yields CDR1 SGHDN and CDR2 FVKESK. V was pared by 4 bases and J by 7 bases, with 23 bases between. This CDR3 contains 16 residues. The CDR3 spells CASSLNNAAGYREQYF. CDR3 coding DNA: TGTGCCAGCAGCCTAAATAATGCTGCAGGGTATAGAGAGCAGTACTTC.

The chain employs TRBV4-1 and TRBJ2-7; weak D call: TRBD2 (5 bases). V lost 3 bases and J 4 bases, leaving 10 bases between the germline ends. The CDR3 loop spans 13 amino acids. CDR1 and CDR2 from the germline V gene are MGHRA and YSYEKL. For the CDR3, the DNA is TGCGCCAGCAGCCACATCGAGGGTTACGAGCAGTACTTC. As protein: CASSHIEGYEQYF.

In regard to this clone: Other DNA sequences from this sample encode an identical CDR3 as well. The chain recombines TRBV5-5 with TRBJ1-1, with a tentative D call TRBD1 (5 bases). The V gene lost 0 bases and the J gene lost 3 bases, with 9 bases spanning the gap. This CDR3 comprises 14 residues. The germline CDR1 and CDR2 sequences are SGHKS and YYEKEE (reference sequence). CDR3 bases: TGTGCCAGCAGCTTGGTGGTGGGGGACACTGAAGCTTTCTTT. It specifies CASSLVVGDTEAFF.

This clone was observed a single time. The chain has TRBV5-1 and TRBJ1-1, with unresolved D. Germline V lookup: CDR1 SGHRS, CDR2 YFSETQ. The CDR3 contains 15 residues. Trimming removed 2 bases at V and 5 bases at J, with 16 bases between. CDR3 nucleotide sequence: TGCGCCAGCAGCTTCGAGGCACCCCTGAGGACTGAAGCTTTCTTT. Translated, it gives CASSFEAPLRTEAFF. The full variable domain, rest sourced from reference TRBV5-1 and TRBJ1-1, is KAGVTQTPRYLIKTRGQQVTLSCSPISGHRSVSWYQQTPGQGLQFLFEYFSETQRNKGNFPGRFSGRQFSNSRSEMNVSTLELGDSALYLCASSFEAPLRTEAFFGQGTRLTVV.

The chain has TRBV5-6 and TRBJ1-5; the D gene is possibly TRBD1 (5 bases). Trimming took 0 bases from V and 6 from J, leaving 19 bases between them. The CDR3 contains 17 residues. Germline lookup yields CDR1 SGHDT and CDR2 YYEEEE. The CDR3 loop reads CASSLGMGGKKSQPQHF. The DNA for the CDR3 is TGTGCCAGCAGCTTGGGGATGGGGGGAAAGAAGAGTCAGCCCCAGCATTTT.

The chain combines TRBV4-1 with TRBJ1-5; D ambiguous. V was clipped by 1 base and J by 1 base, with 5 bases between them. The CDR3 covers 14 residues. Germline V gene sequence: CDR1 MGHRA, CDR2 YSYEKL. The CDR3 coding sequence is TGCGCCAGCAGCCAAGTGGGAAGCAATCAGCCCCAGCATTTT. Its protein product is CASSQVGSNQPQHF.

The rearrangement joins TRBV6-5 to TRBJ1-5; D may be TRBD1 (6 bases). Germline V gene sequence: CDR1 MNHEY, CDR2 SVGAGI. The V end lost 6 bases, the J end lost 6 bases, and 15 bases lay between the germline ends. The CDR3 contains 14 residues. For the CDR3, the DNA is TGTGCCAGCAGGGAGACAGGCGGGGGTCAGCCCCAGCATTTT. It specifies CASRETGGGQPQHF.

The CDR3 DNA sequence: TGTGCCAGCAGTTGGGGGTATGGCTACACCTTC. Protein product: CASSWGYGYTF. This rearrangement joins TRBV6-2 or TRBV6-3 to TRBJ1-2; a weak D match, TRBD1 (5 bases). Germline values: CDR1 MNHEY, CDR2 SVGEGT. The CDR3 runs to 11 residues. Trimming cost V 4 bases and J 5 bases, with 5 bases left between them.

The chain couples TRBV5-5 to TRBJ1-5; 7 positions match TRBD1. The CDR3 runs 15 residues. With 4 bases clipped from V and 0 bases from J, the junction kept 4 bases outside the gene matches. Germline assignment: CDR1 SGHKS and CDR2 YYEKEE (reference sequence). CDR3 sequence (DNA): TGTGCCAGCAGCAAGGGACAGTATAGCAATCAGCCCCAGCATTTT. It specifies CASSKGQYSNQPQHF.

This clone appeared a single time. This chain joins TRBV9 and TRBJ2-5; D may be TRBD1 (6 bases). The CDR3 is made up of 14 amino acids. The germline CDR1 and CDR2 sequences are SGDLS and YYNGEE. With 3 bases removed from V and 5 bases from J, the gap between germline ends came to 14 bases. CDR3 residues: CASSEGRGLETQYF. The CDR3 nucleotides are TGTGCCAGCAGCGAGGGAAGGGGGTTGGAGACCCAGTACTTC.

The chain employs TRBV6-5 and TRBJ2-1, with D hard to call. The CDR3 contains 15 residues. V was shortened by 0 bases and J by 5 bases, with 11 bases between the two germline ends. CDR1 and CDR2 from the germline V gene are MNHEY and SVGAGI. The CDR3 coding sequence is TGTGCCAGCAGTTACTCAGTGTCCGGTGACAATGAGCAGTTCTTC. Its translation: CASSYSVSGDNEQFF.

J is TRBJ1-1 and V is TRBV10-1; no definite D call. CDR1 and CDR2 (germline): WNHNN, SYGVQD (reference sequence). Trimming cost V 3 bases and J 0 bases, with 5 bases left between them. The CDR3 extends over 13 amino acids. CDR3 nucleotide sequence: TGCGCCAGCAGTGATGGTCTGAACACTGAAGCTTTCTTT. As protein: CASSDGLNTEAFF.

The genes are TRBV3-1 (or the pseudogene TRBV3-2) and TRBJ2-7, with TRBD2 identical over 11 bases. The CDR3 consists of 15 residues. V shed 2 bases and J 4 bases; nucleotides not matched to a gene: 4. Germline CDR1 and CDR2: LGHDT and YNNKEL (reference sequence). In nucleotides, the CDR3 is TGTGCCAGCAGCCAAACTAGCGGGGGACAGTACGAGCAGTACTTC. It translates to CASSQTSGGQYEQYF.

The chain has TRBV12-3 or TRBV12-4 and TRBJ2-1; D ambiguous. Trimming left V 3 bases short and J 7 bases short, with 4 bases between. The CDR3 has 11 amino acids. The CDR3 reads CASSLVNEQFF. CDR3 bases: TGTGCCAGCAGTTTGGTTAATGAGCAGTTCTTC.

The chain carries TRBV3-1 (or the pseudogene TRBV3-2) and TRBJ2-1; D uncertain. V shed 1 base and J shed 2 bases, with 12 bases lying between them. Germline V gene sequence: CDR1 LGHDT, CDR2 YNNKEL (reference sequence). The CDR3 is made up of 16 amino acids. CDR3 sequence: CASSQVGRAPYNEQFF. For the CDR3, the DNA is TGTGCCAGCAGCCAAGTAGGCCGGGCCCCCTACAATGAGCAGTTCTTC.

V usage is TRBV5-1 and J usage is TRBJ1-2; weak D call: TRBD1 (6 bases). Germline V CDR1 and CDR2: SGHRS, YFSETQ. V shed 2 bases and J shed 7 bases, with 12 bases lying between them. There are 13 residues in the CDR3. The CDR3 DNA reads TGCGCCAGCAGCTTTGAGGGGGAAGGTGGCTACACCTTC. Translation gives CASSFEGEGGYTF.

This clone has just one count. This rearrangement joins TRBV4-2 to TRBJ2-3; 8 nucleotides line up with TRBD2. The germline V gene has CDR1 LGHNA and CDR2 YNFKEQ. The CDR3 is 17 amino acids. Trimming removed 3 bases from V and 0 bases from J; junction bases left unmatched: 8. DNA for the CDR3: TGTGCCAGCAGCCAGACTACCGGGACTAGGAGCACAGATACGCAGTATTTT. It is translated as CASSQTTGTRSTDTQYF.

The chain uses TRBV9 and TRBJ1-1; possibly TRBD1 for D (6 bases). Deletions cut 4 bases from V and 3 bases from J, with 13 bases between. CDR1 and CDR2 from the germline V gene are SGDLS and YYNGEE. The CDR3 length is 14 residues. For the CDR3, the DNA is TGTGCCAGCAGCCCCGATAGGGGGGACACTGAAGCTTTCTTT. It translates to CASSPDRGDTEAFF.

The J gene is TRBJ2-5, the V gene TRBV24-1, with a possible D match to TRBD1 (6 bases). V lost 9 bases, J lost 4 bases, and 11 bases lay in between. This CDR3 has 12 amino acids. Germline lookup yields CDR1 KGHDR and CDR2 SFDVKD. CDR3 region: CATSRGSETQYF. The CDR3 coding sequence is TGTGCCACCTCTAGGGGGTCAGAGACCCAGTACTTC.

The J gene is TRBJ2-7, the V gene TRBV7-7; 9 bases map to TRBD1. V lost 1 base and J lost 2; bases outside the gene matches: 3. The CDR3 extends over 15 amino acids. Germline loops: CDR1 SSHAT, CDR2 FNYEAQ (reference sequence). In DNA, the CDR3 is TGTGCCAGCAGCTTAGAGACAGGGGGGACCTACGAGCAGTACTTC. This translates into CASSLETGGTYEQYF.

The CDR3 coding sequence is TGCGCCAGCAGCCAAGAGGACAGACCGAACACTGAAGCTTTCTTT. Translated, it gives CASSQEDRPNTEAFF. This chain connects TRBV4-3 to TRBJ1-1; D perhaps matches TRBD1 (6 bases). Trimming cost V 0 bases and J 1 base, with 9 bases left between them. The CDR3 has 15 amino acids. Looked up from germline, CDR1 is LGHNA and CDR2 is YSLEER.